This is a list of T cell receptor beta chains from one sample in a study of shared clonotypes between healthy human individuals. The protocol was immunoSEQ multiplex PCR, while the TCRdb copy is restricted to in-frame clones and leaves out a portion. The sample shows approximately 2.5 million clones, around 94% of them seen only once. The sequenced material came from naive CD4+ T cells sorted from blood. The receptors stem from a man aged 18-30 years in good health. Both conserved end residues are part of each CDR3. A D gene is named only where the DNA matches it firmly. Clone size is stated in some rows and not others, as once, few, many or a class when expanded.

>TRBV11-2|TRBJ1-2|TRBD1|-
CASSFSLTGDGYTF
TGTGCCAGCAGCTTCTCATTGACAGGGGATGGCTACACCTTC
>TRBV19|TRBJ1-1|-|-
CASSPSTGNTEAFF
TGTGCCAGTAGTCCCTCGACAGGGAACACTGAAGCTTTCTTT
>TRBV10-1|TRBJ2-7|TRBD2|-
CASSGELAGSSYEQYF
TGCGCCAGCAGTGGGGAGCTAGCGGGATCTTCCTACGAGCAGTACTTC
>TRBV5-1|TRBJ2-2|-|-
CASSLALLTGELFF
TGCGCCAGCAGCTTGGCCCTTCTTACCGGGGAGCTGTTTTTT
>TRBV10-3|TRBJ2-7|TRBD2|-
CAISELASGSEQYF
TGTGCCATCAGTGAGTTGGCTAGCGGATCTGAACAGTACTTC
>TRBV29-1|TRBJ1-1|-|few
CSARNTEAFF
TGCAGCGCCCGGAACACTGAAGCTTTCTTT
>TRBV5-1|TRBJ2-7|-|-
CASSLEGPHYEQYF
TGCGCCAGCAGCTTGGAGGGGCCCCACTACGAGCAGTACTTC
>TRBV6-5|TRBJ2-1|-|-
CASSLGMNYNEQFF
TGTGCCAGCAGTTTAGGGATGAACTACAATGAGCAGTTCTTC
>TRBV7-2|TRBJ1-1|-|-
CASRGGLLGPNTEAFF
TGTGCCAGCAGGGGGGGACTTCTAGGCCCGAACACTGAAGCTTTCTTT
>TRBV18|TRBJ2-7|TRBD2|-
CASSPRPIAGEGYEQYF
TGTGCCAGCTCACCTCGACCAATAGCGGGAGAGGGTTACGAGCAGTACTTC
>TRBV28|TRBJ1-2|-|-
CASSTPAVGDSNYGYTF
TGTGCCAGCAGCACACCCGCCGTTGGGGACTCTAACTATGGCTACACCTTC
>TRBV28|TRBJ1-2|TRBD1|-
CASSTPQGARGYTF
TGTGCCAGCAGTACCCCACAGGGGGCAAGGGGCTACACCTTC
>TRBV30|TRBJ2-7|TRBD1|-
CAWRGGTGFSYEQYF
TGTGCCTGGAGGGGAGGGACAGGGTTCTCCTACGAGCAGTACTTC
>TRBV7-2|TRBJ1-6|TRBD1|-
CATAGQVSSPLHF
TGTGCCACCGCAGGACAGGTTTCTTCACCCCTCCACTTT
>TRBV5-4|TRBJ2-3|-|-
CASSLAAGLSTDTQYF
TGTGCCAGCAGCTTGGCCGCGGGTTTAAGCACAGATACGCAGTATTTT
>TRBV14|TRBJ2-7|-|once
CASSPGTYEQYF
TGTGCCAGCAGCCCTGGCACCTACGAGCAGTACTTC
>TRBV6-5|TRBJ2-1|-|-
CASTVTQPGSNEQFF
TGTGCCAGCACCGTTACTCAGCCAGGGAGCAATGAGCAGTTCTTC
>TRBV18|TRBJ2-7|-|-
CASSPGSRNIYEQYF
TGTGCCAGCTCACCTGGGAGCAGGAACATCTACGAGCAGTACTTC
>TRBV2|TRBJ2-1|TRBD1|-
CASRRDRGSYNEQFF
TGTGCCAGCAGGCGGGACAGGGGATCCTACAATGAGCAGTTCTTC
>TRBV29-1|TRBJ1-2|TRBD1|-
CSAYRQGDYGYTF
TGCAGCGCTTATAGACAGGGGGACTATGGCTACACCTTC
>TRBV5-1|TRBJ2-7|TRBD1|-
CASSLGGRRDRGDYEQYF
TGCGCCAGCAGCCTTGGAGGCCGCCGGGACAGGGGTGACTACGAGCAGTACTTC
>TRBV7-2|TRBJ1-3|-|-
CASSSGSAGGLNTIYF
TGTGCCAGCAGCTCGGGGTCGGCAGGCGGATTGAACACCATATATTTT
>TRBV11-3|TRBJ2-1|TRBD2|-
CASSLNLAAGSSYNEQFF
TGTGCCAGCAGCTTAAATCTAGCGGCGGGGAGCTCCTACAATGAGCAGTTCTTC
>TRBV28|TRBJ2-7|TRBD1|-
CASSSVGQDPPYEQYF
TGTGCCAGCAGTTCAGTCGGACAGGATCCTCCCTACGAGCAGTACTTC
>TRBV30|TRBJ1-3|-|-
CAWVVNGNTIYF
TGTGCCTGGGTCGTCAATGGAAACACCATATATTTT
>TRBV2|TRBJ2-2|-|-
CASSVGLSGELFF
TGTGCCAGCAGCGTCGGTCTTTCCGGGGAGCTGTTTTTT
>TRBV29-1|TRBJ1-1|TRBD1|-
CSVEITGGTEAFF
TGCAGCGTTGAAATTACAGGGGGCACTGAAGCTTTCTTT
>TRBV7-9|TRBJ2-5|-|-
CASSWGVDESETQYF
TGTGCCAGCAGCTGGGGGGTGGACGAGTCAGAGACCCAGTACTTC
>TRBV30|TRBJ1-1|-|-
CAWSVGTEAFF
TGTGCCTGGAGTGTAGGCACTGAAGCTTTCTTT
>TRBV27|TRBJ2-1|TRBD1|-
CASSIIPGTGNEQFF
TGTGCCAGCAGTATTATTCCCGGGACAGGGAATGAGCAGTTCTTC
>TRBV7-2|TRBJ1-5|TRBD1|-
CASSADRGQPQHF
TGTGCCAGCAGCGCCGACAGGGGTCAGCCCCAGCATTTT
>TRBV2|TRBJ2-7|TRBD1|-
CASSGLQGAYEQYF
TGTGCCAGCAGTGGTCTACAGGGGGCTTACGAGCAGTACTTC
>TRBV30|TRBJ2-1|-|-
CAWSVRSGSYNEQFF
TGTGCCTGGAGTGTAAGGAGCGGCTCCTACAATGAGCAGTTCTTC
>TRBV7-9|TRBJ2-1|TRBD2|-
CASSLTVGLAGGPYNEQFF
TGTGCCAGCAGCTTAACCGTTGGTTTAGCGGGAGGGCCCTACAATGAGCAGTTCTTC
>TRBV10-1|TRBJ2-5|-|-
CASSESGVGNQETQYF
TGCGCCAGCAGTGAGTCTGGGGTGGGTAACCAAGAGACCCAGTACTTC
>TRBV5-7|TRBJ2-5|TRBD2|-
CASSLALAGASRETQYF
TGTGCCAGCAGCTTGGCCCTAGCGGGGGCCTCCAGGGAGACCCAGTACTTC
>TRBV5-4|TRBJ2-5|-|-
CASSWGQGIQETQYF
TGTGCCAGCAGCTGGGGCCAGGGGATCCAAGAGACCCAGTACTTC
>TRBV6-1|TRBJ1-4|-|-
CASSEIPGGTRATNEKLFF
TGTGCCAGCAGTGAGATCCCGGGTGGGACTAGGGCAACTAATGAAAAACTGTTTTTT
>TRBV7-8|TRBJ1-2|TRBD1|-
CASSPGGDYGYTF
TGTGCCAGCAGCCCAGGGGGCGACTATGGCTACACCTTC
>TRBV28|TRBJ2-7|TRBD1|once
CASSFPGQGSYEQYF
TGTGCCAGCAGTTTCCCGGGACAGGGATCCTACGAGCAGTACTTC
>TRBV9|TRBJ2-3|-|-
CASSVYMDTQYF
TGTGCCAGCAGCGTGTATATGGATACGCAGTATTTT
>TRBV19|TRBJ1-5|-|-
CASSLRGGYSNQPQHF
TGTGCCAGTAGCCTCAGAGGAGGGTATAGCAATCAGCCCCAGCATTTT
>TRBV4-3|TRBJ2-2|TRBD1|-
CASSQTTGDPGTGELFF
TGCGCCAGCAGCCAAACGACAGGGGATCCAGGCACCGGAGAGCTGTTTTTT
>TRBV18|TRBJ1-4|TRBD1|-
CASSPNRGVNEKLFF
TGTGCCAGCTCACCGAACAGGGGGGTTAATGAAAAACTGTTTTTT
>TRBV5-4|TRBJ1-4|TRBD1|-
CASSTGTGGNTNEKLFF
TGTGCCAGCAGCACCGGGACAGGGGGCAACACTAATGAAAAACTGTTTTTT